This T cell receptor beta chain was identified in a study of OX40 agonist ivuxolimab in advanced cancers. At the level of the study: Ivuxolimab is a fully human IgG2 antibody that activates OX40 (CD134). Six ivuxolimab dose levels, 0.01 to 10 mg/kg, were given intravenously every 2 weeks. Checkpoint inhibitors had been given previously to around 38% of patients.

Data came from immunoSEQ multiplex PCR; TCRdb stores just in-frame clones and leaves some out. This table has about 84,000 clones, over 85% appearing once. The specimen was CD4+ or CD8+ T cells sorted from blood, collected in a trial of the OX40 agonist ivuxolimab. This TCR derives from an adult with an advanced solid tumor such as melanoma, head and neck, liver or kidney cancer.

The CDR3 here is CASRYRGTFF. CDR3 nucleotide sequence: TGTGCCAGCAGATACAGGGGAACTTTCTTT. The chain combines TRBV2 with TRBJ1-1, with 7 bases aligning to TRBD1. With V trimmed by 6 bases and J by 12 bases, 4 bases remained unmatched. Per germline, CDR1 SNHLY and CDR2 FYNNEI. This CDR3 is built from 10 residues.